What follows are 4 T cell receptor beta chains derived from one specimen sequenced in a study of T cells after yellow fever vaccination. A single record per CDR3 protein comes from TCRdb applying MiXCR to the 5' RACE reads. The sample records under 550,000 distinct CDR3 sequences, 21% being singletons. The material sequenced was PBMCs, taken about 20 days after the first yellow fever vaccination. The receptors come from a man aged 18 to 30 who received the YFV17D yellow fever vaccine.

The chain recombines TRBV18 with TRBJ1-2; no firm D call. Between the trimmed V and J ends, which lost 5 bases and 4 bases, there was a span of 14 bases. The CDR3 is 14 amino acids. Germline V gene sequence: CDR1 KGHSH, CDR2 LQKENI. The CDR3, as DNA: TGTGCCAGCTCAAACGGGATTACCTCCTATGGCTACACCTTC. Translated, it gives CASSNGITSYGYTF.

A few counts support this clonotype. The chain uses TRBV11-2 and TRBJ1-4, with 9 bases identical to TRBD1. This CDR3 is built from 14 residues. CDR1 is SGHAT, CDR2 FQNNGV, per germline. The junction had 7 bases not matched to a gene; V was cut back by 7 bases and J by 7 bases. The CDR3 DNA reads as TGTGCCAGCACTCAACAGGGGGCGGGTGAAAAACTGTTTTTT. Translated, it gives CASTQQGAGEKLFF.

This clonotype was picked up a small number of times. CDR3 in DNA: TGTGCCAGCAGTTTGGAGCGGGGGGGTTACACCGGGGAGCTGTTTTTT. Residues: CASSLERGGYTGELFF. The rearrangement links TRBV12-3 or TRBV12-4 to TRBJ2-2; TRBD2 aligns across 10 bases. This CDR3 is 16 amino acids long. V lost 3 bases, J lost 3 bases, and 4 bases stayed unmatched.

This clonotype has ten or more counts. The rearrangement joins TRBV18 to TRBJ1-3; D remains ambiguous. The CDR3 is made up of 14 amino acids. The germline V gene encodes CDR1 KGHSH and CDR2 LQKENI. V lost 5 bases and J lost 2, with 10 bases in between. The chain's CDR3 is CASSKSAAGNTIYF. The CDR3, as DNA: TGTGCCAGCTCAAAGTCCGCGGCTGGAAACACCATATATTTT.